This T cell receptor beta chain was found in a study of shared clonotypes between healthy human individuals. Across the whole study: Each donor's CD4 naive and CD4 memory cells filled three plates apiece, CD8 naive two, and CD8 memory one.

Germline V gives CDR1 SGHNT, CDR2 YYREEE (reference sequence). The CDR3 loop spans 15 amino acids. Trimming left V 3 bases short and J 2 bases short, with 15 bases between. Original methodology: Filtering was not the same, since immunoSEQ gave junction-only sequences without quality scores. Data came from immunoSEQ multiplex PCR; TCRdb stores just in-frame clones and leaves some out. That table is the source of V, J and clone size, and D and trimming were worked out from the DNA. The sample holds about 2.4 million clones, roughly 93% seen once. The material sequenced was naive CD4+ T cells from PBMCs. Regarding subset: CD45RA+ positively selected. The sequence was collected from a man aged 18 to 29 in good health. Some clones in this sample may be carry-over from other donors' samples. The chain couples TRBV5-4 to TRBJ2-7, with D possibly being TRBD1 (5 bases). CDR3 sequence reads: CASSWNPVGAYEQYF. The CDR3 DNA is TGTGCCAGCAGCTGGAACCCGGTAGGGGCCTACGAGCAGTACTTC.